The next 11 T cell receptor beta chains were all read from a single sample in a study of immune heterogeneity within non-small cell lung tumors (dated by TCRdb to the late 2010s). TCRdb shows the sequencer as HiSeq X Ten. A multiplex PCR system amplified the TCR beta CDR3 region, with a first 10-cycle round using 32 V-gene forward and 13 J-gene reverse primers. Clones were called with MiXCR by TCRdb after fastp trimmed the public reads at Q25, and only in-frame beta chains were retained. For every CDR3 protein sequence, its rows merge into one entry that carries the most common genes and DNA. The sample data list about 15,000 distinct CDR3 sequences, and about a third of these were observed just once. Jointly, the top ten make up roughly 15% of the sample. For the TCR template, genomic DNA was extracted from bulk tumor tissue, and roughly 580 ng of gDNA was amplified for each sample. Multiple biopsies per primary tumor were taken during surgery, spaced as far apart as possible within the tumor mass. Patients in the study cohort, which was described as untreated, were newly diagnosed NSCLC cases going through curative surgery.

Input material: lung tumor tissue. These receptors originate from a woman in her 50s with non-small cell lung cancer.

The rearrangement links TRBV4-1 to TRBJ1-1; 8 bases are a match to TRBD1. V trimming: 3 bases; J trimming: 3 bases; junction bases outside the gene matches: 6. CDR3 size: 15 residues. Germline CDR1 reads MGHRA; CDR2 reads YSYEKL. The CDR3: CASSHWTGSDTEAFF. The DNA for the CDR3 is TGCGCCAGCAGCCACTGGACAGGGTCGGACACTGAAGCTTTCTTT.

The CDR3 region is CASSWDRGEGYTF. CDR3 nucleotides: TGTGCCAGCAGCTGGGACAGGGGAGAAGGCTACACCTTC. The chain is built from TRBV3-1 and TRBJ1-2, with 10 positions matching TRBD1. The germline V gene encodes CDR1 LGHDT and CDR2 YNNKEL (reference sequence). Germline trimming cut 5 bases from V and 8 bases from J; bases unmatched to any gene: 5. There are 13 residues in the CDR3.

This clonotype was seen at least ten times. This chain connects TRBV15 to TRBJ2-1; TRBD1 agrees at 9 bases. CDR3 length: 15 amino acids. In germline, CDR1 is LNHNV, CDR2 YYDKDF (reference sequence). V trimming: 0 bases; J trimming: 4 bases; junction bases outside the gene matches: 1. CDR3 amino acids: CATSRDGQGYNEQFF. For the CDR3, the DNA is TGTGCCACCAGCAGAGATGGACAGGGGTACAATGAGCAGTTCTTC.

By share of the sample, this clonotype is large (0.1 to 1%). This rearrangement joins TRBV27 to TRBJ2-2; D ambiguous. The CDR3 length is 15 residues. Germline lookup yields CDR1 MNHEY and CDR2 SMNVEV (reference sequence). V dropped 5 bases and J dropped 5 bases, with 15 bases sitting between them. In nucleotides, the CDR3 is TGTGCCAGCAGTCCCGCGGTAGGCAATACCGGGGAGCTGTTTTTT. The encoded protein is CASSPAVGNTGELFF.

J is TRBJ2-4 and V is TRBV5-4; tentatively, D is TRBD2 (6 bases). The CDR3 has 16 amino acids. CDR1 is SGHNT, CDR2 YYREEE, per germline (reference sequence). The V gene lost 0 bases and the J gene lost 0 bases, with 10 bases spanning the gap. The CDR3 DNA sequence: TGTGCCAGCAGCTTGGGGGGGGTTCGAGCCAAAAACATTCAGTACTTC. The encoded protein is CASSLGGVRAKNIQYF.

There are a few counts of this clonotype. V gene TRBV7-8 combines with J gene TRBJ2-2, with 7 bases fitting TRBD2. Germline V gene data show CDR1 as SGHVS and CDR2 as FQNEAQ. V lost 5 bases and J lost 5; bases outside the gene matches: 14. The CDR3 length is 17 residues. The CDR3 bases are TGTGCCAGCAGCCCCCTCCGGGCGGGAGAATGGACCGGGGAGCTGTTTTTT. Translated, it gives CASSPLRAGEWTGELFF.

In regard to this clonotype: Just one base apart from a much larger clone, this may be a read error. V is TRBV29-1 and J is TRBJ2-7; 7 bases agree with TRBD2. The V and J ends lost 8 bases and 6 bases, in that order; junction bases with no gene match: 7. The germline V gene has CDR1 SQVTM and CDR2 ANQGSEA. The CDR3 length is 11 residues. CDR3 nucleotide sequence: TGCAGCCTCGGGGAGGGGCTCGAGCAGTACTTC. Translating gives CSLGEGLEQYF.

This clonotype is judged large. This rearrangement joins TRBV27 to TRBJ2-1; weak D call: TRBD2 (6 bases). Trimming left V 3 bases short and J 6 bases short, with 21 bases between. The CDR3 is made up of 17 amino acids. Per the germline V gene, CDR1 is MNHEY and CDR2 is SMNVEV (reference sequence). The CDR3 nucleotides read TGTGCCAGCAGTTTGGGACCCCCGGGACTCACGACCAATGAGCAGTTCTTC. Its translation is CASSLGPPGLTTNEQFF.

This clonotype was observed at least ten times. The chain combines TRBV10-1 with TRBJ2-7; TRBD2 matches 10 bases. CDR1 and CDR2 (germline): WNHNN, SYGVQD (reference sequence). The CDR3 spans 15 residues. Unmatched junction bases numbered 6, after V lost 4 bases and J lost 3 bases. The CDR3 region has the DNA TGCGCCAGCAGTGGTGGTGGGACTAGCGTCTACGAGCAGTACTTC. Translated: CASSGGGTSVYEQYF.

In this sample, this clonotype is medium-sized. The chain employs TRBV28 and TRBJ1-5; TRBD1 agrees at 8 bases. The J segment lost 7 bases and the V segment lost 6 bases, leaving 14 bases of the junction unmatched. Germline assignment: CDR1 MDHEN and CDR2 SYDVKM. The CDR3 spans 16 residues. The CDR3 nucleotides are TGTGCCAGCAGCCGAACCGGACAGGGAGCAGGGCAGCCCCAGCATTTT. Protein sequence: CASSRTGQGAGQPQHF.

V is TRBV7-9 and J is TRBJ1-1; D perhaps matches TRBD1 (6 bases). This CDR3 has 11 amino acids. V shed 4 bases and J shed 8 bases, with 8 bases lying between them. Per germline, CDR1 SEHNR and CDR2 FQNEAQ (reference sequence). The CDR3 reads CASSYQGEAFF. In DNA, the CDR3 is TGTGCCAGCAGCTACCAGGGGGAAGCTTTCTTT.